This TCR beta chain came from a study of T cells after yellow fever vaccination. TCRdb redid the calling of the 5' RACE reads with MiXCR, one entry per CDR3 protein. The sample lists more than 450,000 distinct CDR3 sequences; just over 20% were seen once. As to this clonotype: Its antigen is not identified.

Broader study findings: Among primary-vaccination clones, most reappeared after the booster, at approximately 97% for CD4 and about 90% for CD8. High-abundance clonotypes from the bulk population could contaminate FACS-sorted repertoires.

Losses at the gene ends were 2 bases for V and 4 bases for J; bases not matched to a gene: 4. Per germline, CDR1 SGDLS and CDR2 YYNGEE. The CDR3 spans 15 residues. Sequenced material: PBMCs, taken 21 days after the first yellow fever vaccination. The chain is built from TRBV9 and TRBJ2-1, with 9 bases that match TRBD2. This clonotype originated in a man aged 18 to 30 who received the YFV17D yellow fever vaccine. Here the CDR3 reads CASSVVAGVYNEQFF. The CDR3 region has the DNA TGTGCCAGCAGCGTGGTAGCGGGGGTATACAATGAGCAGTTCTTC.